These 30 T cell receptor beta chains originate from one sample sequenced in a study of control samples from healthy donors and cancer patients. Only in-frame clones appear in the TCRdb table, and some are missing; sequencing was by immunoSEQ multiplex PCR. The table shows 350,000 to 450,000 clones, with over 75% occurring only once. Sequencing was performed on PBMCs. The receptors come from a man between 40 and 49 years old with head and neck cancer.

V is TRBV4-2 and J is TRBJ2-4; no definite D call. The germline V gene has CDR1 LGHNA and CDR2 YNFKEQ. V lost 1 base to trimming and J lost 13 bases, with 14 bases between them. The CDR3 extends over 13 amino acids. The CDR3 region is CASSQVDEQVQYF. As DNA, the CDR3 is TGTGCCAGCAGCCAAGTGGACGAGCAGGTACAGTACTTC.

This clone was picked up one time. The chain joins TRBV28 to TRBJ1-1; no reliable D call. Germline V gene sequence: CDR1 MDHEN, CDR2 SYDVKM. V was trimmed by 8 bases and J by 0 bases, leaving 10 bases between them. The CDR3 is 13 amino acids. CDR3 bases: TGTGCCAGCCTGGGCAACTTGAACACTGAAGCTTTCTTT. Residues: CASLGNLNTEAFF.

V is TRBV27 and J is TRBJ2-7; D gene unclear. This CDR3 contains 13 residues. The germline V gene encodes CDR1 MNHEY and CDR2 SMNVEV (reference sequence). V was shortened by 6 bases and J by 4 bases, with 13 bases between the two germline ends. DNA for the CDR3: TGTGCCAGCAGCTGGAGCCACGGGTACGAGCAGTACTTC. Protein: CASSWSHGYEQYF.

The chain combines TRBV6-5 with TRBJ2-7, with D perhaps matching TRBD1 (6 bases). Per the germline V gene, CDR1 is MNHEY and CDR2 is SVGAGI. The CDR3 runs 13 residues. The V and J ends lost 0 bases and 3 bases respectively, with 6 bases between them. The CDR3 loop reads CASSYSDSYEQYF. As DNA, the CDR3 is TGTGCCAGCAGTTACTCGGACAGCTACGAGCAGTACTTC.

The chain uses TRBV2 and TRBJ1-3, with D maybe TRBD1 (5 bases). Deletions cut 4 bases from V and 4 bases from J, with 8 bases between. Germline loops: CDR1 SNHLY, CDR2 FYNNEI. The CDR3 runs to 13 residues. CDR3 region: CASSAGWGNTIYF. The CDR3 DNA is TGTGCCAGCAGTGCAGGGTGGGGAAACACCATATATTTT.

The V and J genes are TRBV7-2 and TRBJ1-2, with 10 bases lining up with TRBD1. The CDR3 runs to 15 residues. Germline loops: CDR1 SGHTA, CDR2 FQGNSA. V was pared by 5 bases and J by 4 bases, with 7 bases of the junction left unmatched. CDR3 protein: CASSPRDRGLYGYTF. CDR3 DNA sequence: TGTGCCAGCAGCCCAAGGGACAGGGGTCTCTATGGCTACACCTTC.

This chain uses TRBV6-5 with TRBJ1-1; 7 nucleotides match TRBD1. Looked up from germline, CDR1 is MNHEY and CDR2 is SVGAGI. V lost 8 bases, J lost 3 bases, and 12 bases stayed unmatched. The CDR3 runs to 15 residues. The CDR3 bases are TGTGCCAGCTATCCAGGGGGGGCTTTGGACACTGAAGCTTTCTTT. Translation gives CASYPGGALDTEAFF.

CDR3 protein: CASRLARRTGINTGELFF. The CDR3 bases are TGTGCAAGTCGCTTAGCGAGACGGACAGGGATAAACACCGGGGAGCTGTTTTTT. J is TRBJ2-2 and V is TRBV12-2; the table's TRBD1 call for D was not verified on the DNA. TRBV12-2 is described as a pseudogene. The CDR3 totals 18 residues.

A few counts support this clone. The rearrangement uses TRBV28 and TRBJ2-4, with D uncertain. The ends were cut back, 3 bases at V and 0 bases at J, with 9 bases in the middle. The V gene's germline CDR1 is MDHEN and CDR2 SYDVKM. The CDR3 is 15 amino acids. DNA of the CDR3: TGTGCCAGCAGTTTTGACATTAAAGCCAAAAACATTCAGTACTTC. Residues: CASSFDIKAKNIQYF.

This clone has a handful of counts. The V and J genes are TRBV7-2 and TRBJ2-7; no clear D gene. V was clipped by 5 bases and J by 2 bases, with 13 bases between them. CDR1 SGHTA and CDR2 FQGNSA come from the germline V gene. The CDR3 runs 14 residues. DNA for the CDR3: TGTGCCAGCAGCCCCCAAATGTCCCCCTACGAGCAGTACTTC. Protein product: CASSPQMSPYEQYF.

The rearrangement uses TRBV5-1 and TRBJ2-5; unclear D gene. The V end was cut by 6 bases, the J end by 5 bases, with 14 bases between. The CDR3 covers 13 residues. Germline V gives CDR1 SGHRS, CDR2 YFSETQ. Written as DNA, the CDR3 is TGCGCCAGCATGTTGTATCCGCGGGAGACCCAGTACTTC. Its protein is CASMLYPRETQYF. Combining the CDR3 with reference TRBV5-1 and TRBJ2-5 gives the whole variable domain KAGVTQTPRYLIKTRGQQVTLSCSPISGHRSVSWYQQTPGQGLQFLFEYFSETQRNKGNFPGRFSGRQFSNSRSEMNVSTLELGDSALYLCASMLYPRETQYFGPGTRLLVL.

This chain links TRBV9 with TRBJ1-1, with 7 bases aligning to TRBD1. Per the germline V gene, CDR1 is SGDLS and CDR2 is YYNGEE. The CDR3 extends over 13 amino acids. V was pared by 0 bases and J by 11 bases, with 7 bases of the junction left unmatched. Here the CDR3 DNA reads TGTGCCAGCAGCGTAGAGGAGGGCAGGGGGGCTTTCTTT. This translates into CASSVEEGRGAFF.

In DNA, the CDR3 is TGTGCCAGCAGCCAAGATCTCCGCAGGGCGAACACCGGGGAGCTGTTTTTT. Translated: CASSQDLRRANTGELFF. The rearrangement uses TRBV4-2 and TRBJ2-2, with D maybe TRBD1 (5 bases). Trimming pared 0 bases from V and 0 bases from J, leaving 11 bases between. The CDR3 extends over 17 amino acids. Germline V gene data show CDR1 as LGHNA and CDR2 as YNFKEQ.

This chain links TRBV11-2 with TRBJ1-2, with no clear D. V was trimmed by 5 bases and J by 4 bases, leaving 14 bases between them. The CDR3 contains 14 residues. Germline V CDR1 and CDR2: SGHAT, FQNNGV. The CDR3 region has the DNA TGTGCCAGCAGCCCCACCCGGTCCTCCTATGGCTACACCTTC. Protein product: CASSPTRSSYGYTF.

This clone showed up just a few times. CDR3 in amino acids: CASSLYGTGGFEQYF. The CDR3 coding sequence is TGTGCCAGCAGCTTATATGGGACAGGGGGCTTTGAGCAGTACTTC. The chain has TRBV7-6 and TRBJ2-7, with 12 bases that match TRBD1. V shed 2 bases, J shed 7 bases, and the junction held 6 bases outside the gene matches. The length of the CDR3 is 15 residues. Germline CDR1 SGHVS, CDR2 FNYEAQ.

J is TRBJ2-3 and V is TRBV6-5, with 7 bases lining up with TRBD1. The CDR3 is made up of 15 amino acids. J was trimmed by 3 bases and V by 5 bases; bases with no gene match: 8. Per germline, CDR1 MNHEY and CDR2 SVGAGI. CDR3 region: CASSLGGTLTDTQYF. In DNA, the CDR3 is TGTGCCAGCAGTCTAGGGGGCACTCTTACAGATACGCAGTATTTT.

V is TRBV5-6 and J is TRBJ1-6; TRBD1 is a possible D gene (5 bases). This CDR3 contains 16 residues. Germline CDR1 is SGHDT and CDR2 is YYEEEE. Trimming stripped 4 bases from V and 9 bases from J, with 20 bases between. The CDR3 sequence is CASSGGDLRTGSPLHF. CDR3 bases: TGTGCCAGCAGCGGGGGGGACCTCCGGACGGGTTCACCCCTCCACTTT. Filled out from reference TRBV5-6 and TRBJ1-6, the complete variable domain reads DAGVTQSPTHLIKTRGQQVTLRCSPKSGHDTVSWYQQALGQGPQFIFQYYEEEERQRGNFPDRFSGHQFPNYSSELNVNALLLGDSALYLCASSGGDLRTGSPLHFGNGTRLTVT.

The rearrangement uses TRBV19 and TRBJ1-4; TRBD1 aligns across 8 bases. Per the germline V gene, CDR1 is LNHDA and CDR2 is SQIVND (reference sequence). V was clipped by 7 bases and J by 6 bases; unmatched bases: 7. The CDR3 runs 14 residues. CDR3 sequence: CASNDRGWDEKLFF. For the CDR3, the DNA is TGTGCCAGTAACGACAGGGGATGGGATGAAAAACTGTTTTTT.

This clone was observed once. The rearrangement links TRBV19 to TRBJ2-3; TRBD1 matches 8 bases. The germline V gene has CDR1 LNHDA and CDR2 SQIVND (reference sequence). Trimming took 4 bases from V and 6 from J; bases not matched to a gene: 9. The CDR3 contains 15 residues. The CDR3: CASSRNRDRWDTQYF. CDR3 coding DNA: TGTGCCAGTAGTAGGAACCGGGACAGGTGGGATACGCAGTATTTT.

This chain joins TRBV4-1 and TRBJ1-5; D is perhaps TRBD1 (5 bases). The CDR3 totals 15 residues. V was clipped by 0 bases and J by 7 bases, with 13 bases between them. Germline loops: CDR1 MGHRA, CDR2 YSYEKL. CDR3 nucleotide sequence: TGCGCCAGCAGCCAAGAGTCGCAGGGCGAACAGCCCCAGCATTTT. Protein sequence: CASSQESQGEQPQHF.

The chain couples TRBV28 to TRBJ1-6; D is perhaps TRBD1 (6 bases). The CDR3 sequence is 14 residues long. The V gene's germline CDR1 is MDHEN and CDR2 SYDVKM. Trimming took off 8 bases at V and 7 bases at J, with 15 bases between the two ends. In nucleotides, the CDR3 is TGTGCCAGCCTCAGCGGGACAAAAAATTCACCCCTCCACTTT. Amino acid sequence: CASLSGTKNSPLHF.

The chain has TRBV5-1 and TRBJ1-1; D ambiguous. The CDR3 runs 14 residues. Germline values: CDR1 SGHRS, CDR2 YFSETQ. Trimming removed 0 bases at V and 1 base at J, with 7 bases between. CDR3 DNA sequence: TGCGCCAGCAGCTTGGTTCGGGAGAACACTGAAGCTTTCTTT. This gives the protein CASSLVRENTEAFF. The full variable domain, in which reference TRBV5-1 and TRBJ1-1 provide the parts outside the CDR3, is KAGVTQTPRYLIKTRGQQVTLSCSPISGHRSVSWYQQTPGQGLQFLFEYFSETQRNKGNFPGRFSGRQFSNSRSEMNVSTLELGDSALYLCASSLVRENTEAFFGQGTRLTVV.

Here the CDR3 reads CASSIVGGIRGYTF. The DNA for the CDR3 is TGTGCCAGTAGTATAGTGGGGGGAATCCGGGGCTACACCTTC. The gene calls are TRBV19 and TRBJ1-2; D possibly corresponds to TRBD1 (5 bases). V was shortened by 1 base and J by 8 bases, with 14 bases between the two germline ends. The CDR3 loop spans 14 amino acids. Germline loops: CDR1 LNHDA, CDR2 SQIVND (reference sequence).

The V call is TRBV6-4, the J call TRBJ1-5, with a possible D match to TRBD1 (5 bases). CDR3 length: 13 residues. Germline lookup yields CDR1 MRHNA and CDR2 SNTAGT. Trimming took off 0 bases at V and 9 bases at J, with 9 bases between the two ends. CDR3 nucleotide sequence: TGTGCCAGCAGTGACTCTATGGGACTGCCCCAGCATTTT. It translates to CASSDSMGLPQHF.

This clone has a single count. The chain's CDR3 is CASSLLLGTYEQYF. CDR3 DNA: TGTGCCAGCAGCCTCTTATTGGGAACCTACGAGCAGTACTTC. The genes are TRBV5-5 and TRBJ2-7; D call uncertain. Per the germline V gene, CDR1 is SGHKS and CDR2 is YYEKEE (reference sequence). V was shortened by 4 bases and J by 2 bases, with 13 bases between the two germline ends. The CDR3 spans 14 residues. The whole variable domain, filled in from reference TRBV5-5 and TRBJ2-7, reads DAGVTQSPTHLIKTRGQQVTLRCSPISGHKSVSWYQQVLGQGPQFIFQYYEKEERGRGNFPDRFSARQFPNYSSELNVNALLLGDSALYLCASSLLLGTYEQYFGPGTRLTVT.

The chain uses TRBV5-4 and TRBJ2-3, with D possibly being TRBD2 (7 bases). The V and J ends lost 4 bases and 0 bases respectively, with 18 bases between them. CDR3 length: 17 amino acids. Germline-derived CDR1 and CDR2 are SGHNT and YYREEE (reference sequence). CDR3 in DNA: TGTGCCAGCAGCCTGGCCCGGGGGGCCGTAAGCACAGATACGCAGTATTTT. It encodes CASSLARGAVSTDTQYF.

V gene TRBV30 combines with J gene TRBJ1-2, with a weak D call TRBD1 (5 bases). V lost 4 bases to trimming and J lost 7 bases, with 19 bases between them. Germline assignment: CDR1 GTSNPN and CDR2 SVGIG (reference sequence). The CDR3 runs to 14 residues. In nucleotides, the CDR3 is TGTGCCTGGACCGCAACGGACACCCTGGGTGGCTACACCTTC. Residues: CAWTATDTLGGYTF. Complete variable domain (other parts from reference TRBV30 and TRBJ1-2): SQTIHQWPATLVQPVGSPLSLECTVEGTSNPNLYWYRQAAGRGLQLLFYSVGIGQISSEVPQNLSASRPQDRQFILSSKKLLLSDSGFYLCAWTATDTLGGYTFGSGTRLTVV.

J is TRBJ2-7 and V is TRBV16; possible D gene TRBD2, 5 bases. The V end lost 4 bases, the J end lost 4 bases, and 8 bases lay between the germline ends. The CDR3 consists of 12 residues. Germline-derived CDR1 and CDR2 are KGHSY and FQNENV. This CDR3 is CASSPGSYEQYF. Written as DNA, the CDR3 is TGTGCCAGCAGCCCGGGGTCATACGAGCAGTACTTC.

V usage is TRBV14 and J usage is TRBJ2-2; D may be TRBD2 (6 bases). Trimming shortened V by 8 bases and J by 6 bases, and 16 bases separated the two germline ends. There are 14 residues in the CDR3. Looked up from germline, CDR1 is SGHDN and CDR2 is FVKESK. The CDR3, as DNA: TGTGCCAGCTCATACGGGGGAAATGCCGGGGAGCTGTTTTTT. Translating gives CASSYGGNAGELFF.

The chain recombines TRBV4-3 with TRBJ2-1, with D perhaps matching TRBD1 or TRBD2 (5 bases each). The CDR3 sequence is 15 residues long. V lost 1 base to trimming and J lost 2 bases, with 9 bases between them. Germline CDR1 reads LGHNA; CDR2 reads YSLEER. The CDR3 loop is CASSQVRGPYNEQFF. The CDR3, as DNA: TGCGCCAGCAGCCAAGTAAGGGGACCCTACAATGAGCAGTTCTTC.